This entry lists 20 T cell receptor beta chains sequenced from one sample in a study of blood T cell repertoires in COVID-19. Profiled with immunoSEQ multiplex PCR; TCRdb holds only in-frame clones, not every one. Of about 72,000 clones listed, less than 85% were seen once; the top ten hold roughly 20%. The material sequenced was peripheral blood. These receptors all stem from a woman over 75 with acute or convalescent COVID-19.

This clone showed up just once. The chain is built from TRBV7-9 and TRBJ1-2, with D unresolved. Trimming shortened V by 6 bases and J by 3 bases, and 8 bases separated the two germline ends. Germline loops: CDR1 SEHNR, CDR2 FQNEAQ (reference sequence). This CDR3 has 12 amino acids. The DNA of the CDR3 is TGTGCCAGCAGTCAGAATTACTATGGCTACACCTTC. Encoded protein: CASSQNYYGYTF.

V gene TRBV24-1 combines with J gene TRBJ2-2, with a weak D call TRBD2 (5 bases). V dropped 10 bases and J dropped 3 bases, with 11 bases sitting between them. Per germline, CDR1 KGHDR and CDR2 SFDVKD. CDR3 size: 13 residues. The CDR3 is CATQMRDTGELFF. The CDR3 DNA is TGTGCCACTCAAATGAGGGACACCGGGGAGCTGTTTTTT.

The V and J genes are TRBV19 and TRBJ1-5; D is undetermined. CDR3 length: 16 residues. Germline CDR1 and CDR2: LNHDA and SQIVND (reference sequence). V was shortened by 2 bases and J by 5 bases, with 16 bases between the two germline ends. The CDR3 DNA reads TGTGCCAGTAGTATATCGACTCTCAGTCTTGATCAGCCCCAGCATTTT. This encodes CASSISTLSLDQPQHF.

The chain links TRBV27 to TRBJ2-5; D unclear. Trimming removed 5 bases at V and 0 bases at J, with 13 bases between. This CDR3 is 15 amino acids long. Per germline, CDR1 MNHEY and CDR2 SMNVEV (reference sequence). The CDR3: CASSLNPPDQETQYF. For the CDR3, the DNA is TGTGCCAGCAGTCTTAATCCCCCGGACCAAGAGACCCAGTACTTC.

V gene TRBV5-1 combines with J gene TRBJ2-7; the match to TRBD1 covers 7 bases. Germline CDR1 is SGHRS and CDR2 is YFSETQ. V dropped 4 bases and J dropped 0; count of bases not matched to a gene: 10. This CDR3 region has 16 residues. CDR3 nucleotides: TGCGCCAGCAGCCCCACAGGGGCACCAAACTCCTACGAGCAGTACTTC. It codes for CASSPTGAPNSYEQYF.

This chain joins TRBV27 and TRBJ1-1; perhaps TRBD1 as D (5 bases). Germline lookup yields CDR1 MNHEY and CDR2 SMNVEV (reference sequence). V was pared by 3 bases and J by 8 bases, with 10 bases between. The CDR3 loop spans 12 amino acids. As DNA, the CDR3 is TGTGCCAGCAGTTTTCATGGGGCGGAAGCTTTCTTT. Translated: CASSFHGAEAFF.

This clone was observed a handful of times. The J gene is TRBJ2-3, the V gene TRBV24-1; D is perhaps TRBD2 (6 bases). The V gene's germline CDR1 is KGHDR and CDR2 SFDVKD. This CDR3 region has 14 residues. The germline V and J ends were trimmed by 9 bases and 1 base, with 13 bases remaining between them. The CDR3 nucleotides are TGTGCCACCGGGCGGCCGGGAGGCACAGATACGCAGTATTTT. Residues: CATGRPGGTDTQYF.

This clone was detected only a few times. Distinct nucleotide sequences in the sample also encode this CDR3. The rearrangement links TRBV18 to TRBJ2-1; D is uncertain. Germline CDR1 KGHSH, CDR2 LQKENI. Trimming cost V 3 bases and J 0 bases, with 3 bases left between them. The CDR3 is made up of 13 amino acids. The CDR3 here is CASSPSSYNEQFF. For the CDR3, the DNA is TGTGCCAGCTCACCTAGCTCCTACAATGAGCAGTTCTTC.

This clone was detected a few times. The chain uses TRBV7-8 and TRBJ2-3; D perhaps matches TRBD2 (5 bases). The germline V gene has CDR1 SGHVS and CDR2 FQNEAQ. The V and J ends lost 4 bases and 1 base respectively, with 21 bases between them. This CDR3 contains 18 residues. The CDR3 is CASSSPPGGLRGTDTQYF. CDR3 bases: TGTGCCAGCAGCTCGCCCCCCGGCGGGCTTAGGGGCACAGATACGCAGTATTTT.

The V gene is TRBV29-1, the J gene TRBJ1-6; no clear D gene. Looked up from germline, CDR1 is SQVTM and CDR2 is ANQGSEA. V lost 4 bases, J lost 7 bases, and 8 bases lay in between. The length of the CDR3 is 12 residues. The CDR3 loop is CSVGEINSPLHF. In DNA form, the CDR3 reads TGCAGCGTTGGGGAGATAAATTCACCCCTCCACTTT.

This sequence joins TRBV5-6 and TRBJ1-1; D perhaps matches TRBD1 (5 bases). Trimming stripped 1 base from V and 0 bases from J, with 7 bases between. The germline gives CDR1 SGHDT, CDR2 YYEEEE. The CDR3 covers 14 residues. The CDR3 DNA is TGTGCCAGCAGCTTGTTAGGGGTGAACACTGAAGCTTTCTTT. Translated: CASSLLGVNTEAFF.

The V call is TRBV24-1, the J call TRBJ2-7, with 9 bases lining up with TRBD1. V shed 4 bases, J shed 6 bases, and the junction held 15 bases outside the gene matches. CDR1 is KGHDR and CDR2 is SFDVKD in the germline V gene. This CDR3 has 17 residues. The CDR3 is CATSESRRTGVSVEQYF. CDR3 nucleotide sequence: TGTGCCACCAGTGAGTCAAGAAGGACAGGGGTATCAGTCGAGCAGTACTTC.

The chain uses TRBV27 and TRBJ1-5; no reliable D call. The CDR3 runs to 13 residues. Per germline, CDR1 MNHEY and CDR2 SMNVEV (reference sequence). Trimming pared 3 bases from V and 10 bases from J, leaving 13 bases between. In DNA, the CDR3 is TGTGCCAGCAGTTTTGAGGTTTCTGGACCCCAGCATTTT. As protein: CASSFEVSGPQHF.

The chain is built from TRBV19 and TRBJ2-2; no clear D gene. Germline assignment: CDR1 LNHDA and CDR2 SQIVND (reference sequence). Trimming removed 3 bases at V and 0 bases at J, with 5 bases between. The CDR3 has 14 amino acids. The CDR3 sequence: CASSITANTGELFF. The CDR3, as DNA: TGTGCCAGTAGTATTACTGCGAACACCGGGGAGCTGTTTTTT.

The V gene is TRBV29-1, the J gene TRBJ1-5; D ambiguous. This CDR3 has 12 residues. V shed 4 bases and J shed 6 bases, with 10 bases lying between them. Germline V gene lookup returns CDR1 SQVTM and CDR2 ANQGSEA. The CDR3 DNA is TGCAGCGTTGCCGACGGCGGTCAGCCCCAGCATTTT. Amino acid sequence: CSVADGGQPQHF.

A single count supports this clone. The chain links TRBV2 to TRBJ1-1; D unresolved. Trimming cost V 11 bases and J 5 bases, with 12 bases left between them. The germline V gene has CDR1 SNHLY and CDR2 FYNNEI. The CDR3 is 11 residues long. DNA of the CDR3: TGTGCCTTACCCCCGGGAACTGAAGCTTTCTTT. Amino acid sequence: CALPPGTEAFF.

V gene TRBV18 combines with J gene TRBJ2-3; 8 bases align to TRBD2. Losses at the gene ends were 4 bases for V and 3 bases for J; bases not matched to a gene: 0. The germline gives CDR1 KGHSH, CDR2 LQKENI. The length of the CDR3 is 13 residues. DNA of the CDR3: TGTGCCAGCTCACGACTAGCGACAGATACGCAGTATTTT. This translates into CASSRLATDTQYF.

This clone was observed once. The chain has TRBV18 and TRBJ2-1; 9 nucleotides align to TRBD2. Trimming cost V 1 base and J 9 bases; bases outside gene matches: 10. Germline assignment: CDR1 KGHSH and CDR2 LQKENI. The CDR3 has 16 amino acids. CDR3: CASSPRTGTSLGEQFF. CDR3 nucleotide sequence: TGTGCCAGCTCACCACGTACCGGGACTAGCTTAGGTGAGCAGTTCTTC. The variable domain in full, completed from reference TRBV18 and TRBJ2-1, reads NAGVMQNPRHLVRRRGQEARLRCSPMKGHSHVYWYRQLPEEGLKFMVYLQKENIIDESGMPKERFSAEFPKEGPSILRIQQVVRGDSAAYFCASSPRTGTSLGEQFFGPGTRLTVL.

The chain combines TRBV5-1 with TRBJ2-1, with 10 bases fitting TRBD1. The CDR3 runs to 15 residues. CDR1 SGHRS and CDR2 YFSETQ come from the germline V gene. V shed 3 bases, J shed 2 bases, and the junction held 2 bases outside the gene matches. CDR3 sequence reads: CASSSDRGPYNEQFF. The CDR3 DNA reads TGCGCCAGCAGCTCAGACAGGGGGCCCTACAATGAGCAGTTCTTC.

V usage is TRBV3-1 (or the pseudogene TRBV3-2) and J usage is TRBJ2-3; D might be TRBD2 (6 bases). Germline CDR1 reads LGHDT; CDR2 reads YNNKEL (reference sequence). The V gene lost 3 bases and the J gene lost 4 bases, with 11 bases spanning the gap. The CDR3 is 14 amino acids. The CDR3 is CASSQGGRADTQYF. In DNA form, the CDR3 reads TGTGCCAGCAGCCAGGGGGGTCGGGCAGATACGCAGTATTTT.